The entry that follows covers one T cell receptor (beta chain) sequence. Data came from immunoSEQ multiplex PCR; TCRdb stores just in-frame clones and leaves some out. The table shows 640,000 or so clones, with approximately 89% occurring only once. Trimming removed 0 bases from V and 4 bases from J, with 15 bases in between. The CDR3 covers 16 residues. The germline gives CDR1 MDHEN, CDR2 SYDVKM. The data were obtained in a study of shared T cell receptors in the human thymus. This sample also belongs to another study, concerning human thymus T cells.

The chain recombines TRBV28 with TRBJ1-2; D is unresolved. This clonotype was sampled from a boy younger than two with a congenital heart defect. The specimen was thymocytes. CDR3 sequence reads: CASSLCMLTAPYGYTF. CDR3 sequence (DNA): TGTGCCAGCAGTTTATGCATGTTAACAGCCCCCTATGGCTACACCTTC.